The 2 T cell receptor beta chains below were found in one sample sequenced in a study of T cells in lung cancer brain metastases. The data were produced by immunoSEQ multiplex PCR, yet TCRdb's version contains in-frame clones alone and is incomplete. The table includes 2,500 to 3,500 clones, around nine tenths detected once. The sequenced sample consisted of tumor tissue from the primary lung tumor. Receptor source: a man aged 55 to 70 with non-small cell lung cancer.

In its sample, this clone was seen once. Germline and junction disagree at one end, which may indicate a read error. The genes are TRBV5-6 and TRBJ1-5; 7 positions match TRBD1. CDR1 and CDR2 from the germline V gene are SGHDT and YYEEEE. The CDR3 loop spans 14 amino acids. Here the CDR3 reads CASSLGGTDKPQHF. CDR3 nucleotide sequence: TGTGCCAGCAGTTTGGGCGGGACAGATAAGCCCCAGCATTTT. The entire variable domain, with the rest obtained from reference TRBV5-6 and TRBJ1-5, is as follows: DAGVTQSPTHLIKTRGQQVTLRCSPKSGHDTVSWYQQALGQGPQFIFQYYEEEERQRGNFPDRFSGHQFPNYSSELNVNALLLGDSALYLCASSLGGTDKPQHFGDGTRLSIL.

The DNA of the CDR3 is TGTGCCAGCAGTTTCCCGACAGGGGGCAGGGAGACCCAGTACTTC. The encoded protein is CASSFPTGGRETQYF. The gene calls are TRBV2 and TRBJ2-5; 10 nucleotides line up with TRBD1. With 5 bases clipped from V and 5 bases from J, the junction kept 8 bases outside the gene matches. The CDR3 has 15 amino acids. The germline CDR1 and CDR2 sequences are SNHLY and FYNNEI.